This is a list of T cell receptor beta chains from one sample in a study of beta chain features in type 1 diabetes. TCRdb's table, derived via immunoSEQ multiplex PCR, lists solely in-frame clones and lacks some. The table lists approximately 23,000 clones, 60% to 75% of them singletons. Specimen: Tregs from blood. These receptors all come from a woman between 35 and 50 years old in good health. Each CDR3 is given without its conserved first and last residue.

TRBV7-9,TRBJ2-7,ASSPGLLREQY
TRBV5-1,TRBJ1-4,ASSLAGTGASNEKLF
TRBV7-9,TRBJ2-3,ASTPSGNTQY
TRBV5-1,TRBJ2-1,ASAFGTLYNEQF
TRBV14,TRBJ1-2,ASSSNRGGYT
TRBV6-1,TRBJ2-3,ASSSPPRTDTQY
TRBV5-6,.,ASSFLGQGDYEQY
TRBV19,TRBJ2-7,ASRSGGLNEQY
TRBV18,TRBJ2-3,ASSLRLPRNTDTQY
TRBV27,TRBJ1-1,ASSYYRGEAF
TRBV5-1,TRBJ2-5,ASSRVQRGAQETQY
TRBV7-2,TRBJ2-3,ASSLGILAGGPVTDTQY
TRBV6-1,TRBJ1-5,ASTRTAGVGQPQH
TRBV27,TRBJ2-5,ASSLLGSGVQETQY
TRBV10-3,TRBJ1-1,AISEVQGNTEAF
TRBV15,TRBJ2-7,ATSRGGTPAWDEQY
TRBV2,TRBJ2-1,ASSVWAPYNEQF
TRBV12-5,TRBJ1-5,ASGSGTGRGSNQPQH
TRBV11-2,TRBJ2-7,ASGRDYEQY
TRBV7-2,TRBJ2-1,ASRAGSSYNEQF
TRBV5-1,TRBJ2-1,ASSLTPSSYNEQF
TRBV4-3,TRBJ2-3,ASSLLQGTLTDTQY
TRBV6-1,TRBJ2-7,ASSETVFYEQY
TRBV28,TRBJ1-1,ASRTRGQDTEAF
TRBV5-4,TRBJ2-5,ASSPRTGPQETQY
TRBV6-5,TRBJ2-1,ASTPSGGAEQF
TRBV9,TRBJ1-4,ASSAAHSAPGEKLF
TRBV7-2,TRBJ2-7,ASSLDRGSREQY
TRBV5-1,TRBJ2-1,ASSLVQGAVNEQF
TRBV9,TRBJ2-1,ASSATGTSGENEQF
TRBV29-1,TRBJ1-5,SVGRGSNQPQH
TRBV19,TRBJ2-2,ASRGDRNTGELF
TRBV11-2,TRBJ2-2,ASSYSGTGGTGELF
TRBV7-2,TRBJ2-7,ASSLEGGNYEQY
TRBV27,TRBJ1-1,ASTRTVDTEAF
TRBV27,TRBJ1-6,ASSLTGVDSPLH
TRBV11-1,TRBJ1-1,ASSLLSGTEAF
TRBV20-1,TRBJ1-1,SARRGREAF
TRBV27,TRBJ2-3,ASSYRTGVDTQY
TRBV5-4,TRBJ2-7,ASSLVNSYEQY
TRBV7-2,TRBJ1-2,ASSLDPRYGYT
TRBV6-5,TRBJ1-2,ASSYSEGAPYGYT
TRBV7-8,TRBJ2-1,ASSLARLSRYNEQF
TRBV5-5,TRBJ2-2,ASSLGAAGTGELF
TRBV7-2,TRBJ1-2,ASSQTDFNYGYT
TRBV7-2,TRBJ1-2,ASSATGGDYGYT
TRBV5-1,TRBJ2-2,ASSVQGDTTGELF
TRBV6-6,TRBJ2-7,ASSPFRLAGFYEQY
TRBV5-1,TRBJ2-3,ASSPQGLGTDTQY
TRBV7-8,TRBJ1-1,ASSLRTGLNTEAF
TRBV4-2,TRBJ1-3,ASSQNRDSGNTIY
TRBV29-1,TRBJ2-7,SVLPWYGEQY